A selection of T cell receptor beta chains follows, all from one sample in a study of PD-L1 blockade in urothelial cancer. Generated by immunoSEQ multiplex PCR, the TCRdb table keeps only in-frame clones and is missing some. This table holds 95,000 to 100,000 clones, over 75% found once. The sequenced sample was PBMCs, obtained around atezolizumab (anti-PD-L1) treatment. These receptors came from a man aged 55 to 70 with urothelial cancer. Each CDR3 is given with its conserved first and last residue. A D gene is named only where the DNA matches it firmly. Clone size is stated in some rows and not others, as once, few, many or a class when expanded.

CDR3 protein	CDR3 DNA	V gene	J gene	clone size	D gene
CASSPGQGARETQYF	TGTGCCAGCAGCCCAGGACAGGGGGCCAGGGAGACCCAGTACTTC	TRBV12-1	TRBJ2-5	-	-
CASSGQVNTEAFF	TGCGCCAGCAGCGGACAGGTGAACACTGAAGCTTTCTTT	TRBV5-1	TRBJ1-1	-	TRBD1
CASSHSGLAGVSYEQYF	TGTGCCAGCAGTCACTCTGGGCTAGCGGGGGTGTCCTACGAGCAGTACTTC	TRBV13	TRBJ2-7	-	TRBD2
CASSRTGTLPAAFF	TGTGCCAGCAGTCGTACAGGAACGTTACCCGCAGCTTTCTTT	TRBV9	TRBJ1-1	-	-
CASGAPSGNTIYF	TGTGCCAGCGGGGCTCCCTCTGGAAACACCATATATTTT	TRBV28	TRBJ1-3	-	-
CASSPRQKADNSPLHF	TGTGCCAGCAGCCCACGACAGAAAGCAGATAATTCACCCCTCCACTTT	TRBV7-8	TRBJ1-6	-	-
CASSSGGGNTGELFF	TGTGCCAGCAGTTCCGGGGGAGGGAACACCGGGGAGCTGTTTTTT	TRBV2	TRBJ2-2	-	-
CASSTGSETQYF	TGTGCCAGCTCGACAGGGTCTGAGACCCAGTACTTC	TRBV18	TRBJ2-5	-	TRBD1
CASSFEGVYEQYF	TGTGCCAGTAGTTTCGAGGGGGTCTACGAGCAGTACTTC	TRBV19	TRBJ2-7	-	-
CAISEYDSPQYF	TGTGCCATCAGTGAATATGACAGCCCGCAGTACTTC	TRBV10-3	TRBJ2-7	-	-
CASSPTTGQTF	TGTGCCAGCTCACCAACGACGGGACAGACCTTC	TRBV18	TRBJ1-2	once	TRBD1
CASSTTGSVGEKLFF	TGTGCCAGCAGCACAACAGGGTCTGTAGGTGAAAAACTGTTTTTT	TRBV7-9	TRBJ1-4	-	-
CASSPGQGIGEAFF	TGTGCCAGCAGCCCTGGACAGGGGATAGGTGAAGCTTTCTTT	TRBV7-9	TRBJ1-1	few	TRBD1
CASTNGDTQYF	TGTGCCAGCACCAACGGGGATACGCAGTATTTT	TRBV6-6	TRBJ2-3	few	-
CASSLDGTGVHEQYF	TGTGCCAGCAGCTTAGATGGGACAGGGGTACACGAGCAGTACTTC	TRBV11-2	TRBJ2-7	once	TRBD1
CSVGLAGGHEQYF	TGCAGCGTTGGCCTAGCGGGAGGCCACGAGCAGTACTTC	TRBV29-1	TRBJ2-7	-	TRBD2
CSVEDRQGSEQYF	TGCAGCGTTGAAGATAGACAGGGTAGCGAGCAGTACTTC	TRBV29-1	TRBJ2-7	-	TRBD1
CASSSGQGAEWNTEAFF	TGTGCCAGCAGCTCGGGACAGGGGGCGGAGTGGAACACTGAAGCTTTCTTT	TRBV7-2	TRBJ1-1	-	TRBD1
CASTSEGQGTPYEQYF	TGTGCCAGCACCTCGGAAGGACAGGGGACCCCCTACGAGCAGTACTTC	TRBV28	TRBJ2-7	-	TRBD1
CASSATGSIQYF	TGTGCCAGCAGCGCGACAGGGAGCATTCAGTACTTC	TRBV9	TRBJ2-4	once	TRBD1
CASSQEAVSEQFF	TGCGCCAGCAGCCAAGAAGCGGTGTCTGAGCAGTTCTTC	TRBV4-3	TRBJ2-1	once	-
CASSPLGGSEEQYF	TGTGCCAGCAGTCCCTTAGGAGGGTCGGAAGAGCAGTACTTC	TRBV27	TRBJ2-7	once	-
CASSQVAGAPAEQFF	TGCGCCAGCAGCCAAGTCGCGGGGGCCCCAGCTGAGCAGTTCTTC	TRBV4-1	TRBJ2-1	-	-
CASSRSYEQYF	TGTGCCAGCAGCAGGTCCTACGAGCAGTACTTC	TRBV2	TRBJ2-7	-	-
CASSLGGVEETQYF	TGTGCCAGCAGCTTGGGGGGGGTGGAAGAGACCCAGTACTTC	TRBV5-4	TRBJ2-5	-	-
CASSPRWTGNEQFF	TGTGCCAGCAGCCCCCGGTGGACAGGGAATGAGCAGTTCTTC	TRBV5-6	TRBJ2-1	-	TRBD1
CASTRGGPDTQYF	TGTGCCAGCACTCGGGGGGGTCCAGATACGCAGTATTTT	TRBV2	TRBJ2-3	-	TRBD2
CASLGGATTDGELFF	TGTGCCAGCCTGGGGGGAGCCACGACGGACGGGGAGCTGTTTTTT	TRBV7-9	TRBJ2-2	-	-
CASSPGQGAKLPYGYTF	TGTGCCAGCAGCCCCGGACAGGGGGCGAAGCTCCCCTATGGCTACACCTTC	TRBV5-6	TRBJ1-2	-	TRBD1
CASSLEGGANVLTF	TGCGCCAGCAGCTTGGAGGGGGGGGCCAACGTCCTGACTTTC	TRBV5-1	TRBJ2-6	-	-
CASSQEYRLVPSGNTIYF	TGTGCCAGCAGCCAAGAGTACAGGCTCGTCCCCTCTGGAAACACCATATATTTT	TRBV4-2	TRBJ1-3	-	-
CASSLSRETQYF	TGTGCCAGCAGCTTATCGAGAGAGACCCAGTACTTC	TRBV7-9	TRBJ2-5	-	-
CASGQGVLSGANVLTF	TGTGCCAGCGGACAGGGGGTTCTCTCTGGGGCCAACGTCCTGACTTTC	TRBV10-3	TRBJ2-6	-	TRBD1
CASRRAGQGVREQFF	TGTGCCAGCAGACGGGCGGGACAGGGGGTACGTGAGCAGTTCTTC	TRBV6-5	TRBJ2-1	-	TRBD1
CASEEGQGDTEAFF	TGTGCCAGCGAGGAGGGACAGGGGGACACTGAAGCTTTCTTT	TRBV6-1	TRBJ1-1	-	TRBD1